Following are 27 T cell receptor beta chains from one sample sequenced in a study of blood T cell repertoires in COVID-19 (dated by TCRdb to 2018 to 2021). Library construction relied on the immunoSEQ multiplex PCR assay. The table was pulled from immuneACCESS by TCRdb, which kept in-frame rearrangements only. Such tables lose some clones; where checked, under half of the loss comes from unresolved V genes, and the rest has no known cause. The sample data list roughly 100,000 clones, and about four fifths of these were observed just once. Jointly, the top ten make up approximately 9% of the sample. What was sequenced was peripheral blood. The receptors were gathered from a woman in her 70s with acute or convalescent COVID-19.

This clone was observed a single time. The V and J genes are TRBV9 and TRBJ1-1; unclear D gene. Germline CDR1 is SGDLS and CDR2 is YYNGEE. This CDR3 has 13 residues. With 3 bases removed from V and 3 bases from J, the gap between germline ends came to 9 bases. This CDR3 is CASSAQIYTEAFF. The CDR3 DNA sequence: TGTGCCAGCAGCGCCCAAATTTACACTGAAGCTTTCTTT.

This sequence joins TRBV6-6 and TRBJ2-7; 10 bases line up with TRBD1. Per the germline V gene, CDR1 is MNHNY and CDR2 is SVGAGI (reference sequence). With V trimmed by 0 bases and J by 2 bases, 4 bases remained unmatched. The CDR3 is made up of 16 amino acids. The CDR3 coding sequence is TGTGCCAGCAGTTACTCGAGACAGGGGGCTACCTACGAGCAGTACTTC. Translated, it gives CASSYSRQGATYEQYF.

By share, this clone ranks as medium-sized (0.01 to 0.1%). The rearrangement uses TRBV28 and TRBJ2-7; possible D gene TRBD1, 5 bases. Trimming cost V 4 bases and J 1 base, with 14 bases left between them. CDR3 size: 15 residues. Germline V CDR1 and CDR2: MDHEN, SYDVKM. CDR3 region: CASSSPTVNSYEQYF. CDR3 DNA: TGTGCCAGCAGTTCCCCGACAGTCAATTCCTACGAGCAGTACTTC.

The rearrangement uses TRBV19 and TRBJ1-3; possibly TRBD1 for D (5 bases). The germline V gene has CDR1 LNHDA and CDR2 SQIVND (reference sequence). V was clipped by 5 bases and J by 4 bases, with 12 bases between them. The CDR3 is made up of 14 amino acids. This CDR3 is CASSDLRQGNTIYF. Written as DNA, the CDR3 is TGTGCCAGTAGTGATCTGCGACAGGGAAACACCATATATTTT.

The CDR3 DNA reads TGTGCCAGCAGCTTGGGGACTAGTGCGTACGAGCAGTACTTC. Residues: CASSLGTSAYEQYF. This sequence joins TRBV7-6 and TRBJ2-7, with 8 positions matching TRBD2. The germline V gene has CDR1 SGHVS and CDR2 FNYEAQ. The trim removed 3 bases at V and 4 bases at J, leaving 5 bases unmatched. The length of the CDR3 is 14 residues. Drawing the rest from reference TRBV7-6 and TRBJ2-7, the complete variable domain is GAGVSQSPRYKVTKRGQDVALRCDPISGHVSLYWYRQALGQGPEFLTYFNYEAQQDKSGLPNDRFSAERPEGSISTLTIQRTEQRDSAMYRCASSLGTSAYEQYFGPGTRLTVT.

The chain links TRBV7-8 to TRBJ2-7, with a weak D call TRBD2 (6 bases). CDR3 length: 13 amino acids. Germline V gene data show CDR1 as SGHVS and CDR2 as FQNEAQ. V shed 5 bases and J shed 3 bases, with 11 bases lying between them. In DNA form, the CDR3 reads TGTGCCAGCAGCCCGGGGAGGAACTACGAGCAGTACTTC. Translation gives CASSPGRNYEQYF. The variable domain in full, with the rest retrieved from reference TRBV7-8 and TRBJ2-7, is GAGVSQSPRYKVAKRGQDVALRCDPISGHVSLFWYQQALGQGPEFLTYFQNEAQLDKSGLPSDRFFAERPEGSVSTLKIQRTQQEDSAVYLCASSPGRNYEQYFGPGTRLTVT.

The V and J genes are TRBV10-1 and TRBJ2-3, with 10 bases lining up with TRBD2. The CDR3 is 17 residues long. The germline V gene has CDR1 WNHNN and CDR2 SYGVQD (reference sequence). The V and J ends lost 0 bases and 5 bases, in that order; junction bases with no gene match: 8. The CDR3 protein is CASSESLASGGLDTQYF. CDR3 bases: TGCGCCAGCAGTGAGTCGCTGGCTAGCGGGGGATTAGATACGCAGTATTTT.

J is TRBJ2-2 and V is TRBV2; weak D call: TRBD1 (6 bases). CDR3 length: 14 residues. Trimming stripped 7 bases from V and 3 bases from J, with 12 bases between. Germline assignment: CDR1 SNHLY and CDR2 FYNNEI. The CDR3 loop reads CASTRTEYTGELFF. CDR3 DNA: TGTGCCAGCACCCGGACAGAATACACCGGGGAGCTGTTTTTT.

The chain couples TRBV6-7 to TRBJ2-7, with TRBD1 matching 8 bases. TRBV6-7 is reported as an ORF; its role is uncertain. The CDR3 covers 13 residues. The ends lost 5 bases at V and 5 bases at J; junction bases unmatched: 5. This chain's CDR3 is CASSPGGRHEQYF. CDR3 nucleotide sequence: TGTGCCAGCAGTCCAGGGGGCAGGCACGAGCAGTACTTC.

The CDR3 nucleotides read TGTGCCAGTAGTCCCGGGACAGACTCCTACGAGCAGTACTTC. Translating it yields CASSPGTDSYEQYF. The chain combines TRBV19 with TRBJ2-7; 7 bases are shared with TRBD1. In germline, CDR1 is LNHDA, CDR2 SQIVND (reference sequence). CDR3 size: 14 residues. After removal of 5 bases from V and 0 bases from J, the junction contained 4 bases not matched to a gene.

The chain uses TRBV29-1 and TRBJ1-1, with 10 bases aligning to TRBD1. CDR1 SQVTM and CDR2 ANQGSEA come from the germline V gene. Trimming took 5 bases from V and 1 from J; bases not matched to a gene: 7. The CDR3 runs 15 residues. CDR3 amino acids: CSVTGTGATNTEAFF. As DNA, the CDR3 is TGCAGCGTTACCGGGACAGGGGCCACGAACACTGAAGCTTTCTTT.

This chain uses TRBV5-8 with TRBJ1-4; D may be TRBD1 (5 bases). CDR3 size: 12 residues. Between the trimmed V and J ends, which lost 6 bases and 11 bases, there was a span of 14 bases. The germline V gene has CDR1 SGHTS and CDR2 YDEGEE. The CDR3 here is CASTLQAGKLFF. CDR3 DNA: TGTGCCAGCACACTACAGGCGGGGAAACTGTTTTTT.

V gene TRBV6-5 combines with J gene TRBJ2-1; possible D gene TRBD1, 6 bases. Looked up from germline, CDR1 is MNHEY and CDR2 is SVGAGI. The CDR3 runs to 15 residues. Trimming pared 3 bases from V and 0 bases from J, leaving 9 bases between. CDR3 sequence (DNA): TGTGCCAGCAGTTATCAGGGGATCTCCTACAATGAGCAGTTCTTC. Residues: CASSYQGISYNEQFF.

The sample holds a few counts of this clone. This chain links TRBV19 with TRBJ1-1, with 8 nucleotides matching TRBD1. This CDR3 is 14 amino acids long. In germline, CDR1 is LNHDA, CDR2 SQIVND (reference sequence). V lost 3 bases, J lost 6 bases, and 6 bases stayed unmatched. This CDR3 reads CASSMVSGGPEAFF. The CDR3 DNA reads TGTGCCAGTAGTATGGTTTCAGGGGGCCCTGAAGCTTTCTTT.

This chain uses TRBV14 with TRBJ2-5; no clear D gene. Germline CDR1 and CDR2: SGHDN and FVKESK. V lost 1 base and J 4 bases, leaving 16 bases between the germline ends. The CDR3 contains 16 residues. The CDR3 protein is CASSQGSRPARETQYF. CDR3 sequence (DNA): TGTGCCAGCAGCCAAGGGTCCAGGCCAGCACGAGAGACCCAGTACTTC. The variable domain in full, completed from reference TRBV14 and TRBJ2-5, reads EAGVTQFPSHSVIEKGQTVTLRCDPISGHDNLYWYRRVMGKEIKFLLHFVKESKQDESGMPNNRFLAERTGGTYSTLKVQPAELEDSGVYFCASSQGSRPARETQYFGPGTRLLVL.

The rearrangement links TRBV5-1 to TRBJ2-1; D perhaps matches TRBD2 (5 bases). From germline, CDR1 is SGHRS and CDR2 YFSETQ. CDR3 length equals 14 residues. V lost 4 bases to trimming and J lost 5 bases, with 13 bases between them. CDR3 loop: CASSPLAPHNEQFF. CDR3 sequence (DNA): TGCGCCAGCAGCCCGCTAGCTCCTCACAATGAGCAGTTCTTC.

The chain links TRBV10-3 to TRBJ1-1; 7 bases align to TRBD1. With 11 bases clipped from V and 6 bases from J, the junction kept 12 bases outside the gene matches. Germline V gives CDR1 ENHRY, CDR2 SYGVKD. CDR3 length: 13 amino acids. The CDR3 reads CAVNRGEVSEAFF. The DNA of the CDR3 is TGTGCCGTTAACAGGGGTGAGGTATCTGAAGCTTTCTTT.

This sequence joins TRBV5-5 and TRBJ1-2, with D tentatively TRBD1 (6 bases). Germline CDR1 and CDR2: SGHKS and YYEKEE (reference sequence). With 5 bases removed from V and 8 bases from J, the gap between germline ends came to 16 bases. The CDR3 runs 13 residues. CDR3 nucleotides: TGTGCCAGCAGTATTGGGGGGGGCCGGGGCTACACCTTC. The encoded protein is CASSIGGGRGYTF.

In this sample, this clone turned up once. The J gene is TRBJ1-2, the V gene TRBV4-3; TRBD1 aligns across 9 bases. Germline V gene sequence: CDR1 LGHNA, CDR2 YSLEER. CDR3 length equals 16 residues. Losses at the gene ends were 3 bases for V and 4 bases for J; bases not matched to a gene: 9. CDR3 loop: CASSHGGQGFSYGYTF. The CDR3 region has the DNA TGCGCCAGCAGCCACGGAGGACAGGGGTTTTCCTATGGCTACACCTTC.

This CDR3 is CASSTRDRAYGYTF. The CDR3 coding sequence is TGTGCCAGCAGCACCCGGGACAGGGCCTATGGCTACACCTTC. The chain combines TRBV5-6 with TRBJ1-2; 9 bases are a match to TRBD1. The CDR3 has 14 residues. CDR1 SGHDT and CDR2 YYEEEE come from the germline V gene. After removal of 4 bases from V and 4 bases from J, the junction contained 5 bases not matched to a gene.

V gene TRBV5-4 combines with J gene TRBJ2-5, with D maybe TRBD2 (7 bases). The CDR3 spans 14 residues. CDR1 is SGHNT and CDR2 is YYREEE in the germline V gene (reference sequence). The V gene lost 3 bases and the J gene lost 5 bases, with 14 bases spanning the gap. The CDR3 sequence is CASSWGGASETQYF. CDR3 in DNA: TGTGCCAGCAGCTGGGGGGGGGCTTCGGAGACCCAGTACTTC.

V usage is TRBV7-9 and J usage is TRBJ2-1, with 10 nucleotides matching TRBD2. Germline values: CDR1 SEHNR, CDR2 FQNEAQ (reference sequence). The CDR3 runs to 16 residues. J gave up 4 bases and V 2 bases, and 5 bases lay outside the gene matches. CDR3 DNA: TGTGCCAGCAGCTTAATACTAGCGGGAATGTACAATGAGCAGTTCTTC. Translating gives CASSLILAGMYNEQFF. Full variable domain (rest looked up from reference TRBV7-9 and TRBJ2-1): DTGVSQNPRHKITKRGQNVTFRCDPISEHNRLYWYRQTLGQGPEFLTYFQNEAQLEKSRLLSDRFSAERPKGSFSTLEIQRTEQGDSAMYLCASSLILAGMYNEQFFGPGTRLTVL.

The J gene is TRBJ2-3, the V gene TRBV5-6, with 14 nucleotides matching TRBD2. Germline V gives CDR1 SGHDT, CDR2 YYEEEE. Trimming at V came to 1 base and at J to 5 bases, leaving 3 bases not matched to a gene. The CDR3 covers 16 residues. Written as DNA, the CDR3 is TGTGCCAGCAGCTTGCCCGGACTAGCGGGAGGAGATACGCAGTATTTT. Translating gives CASSLPGLAGGDTQYF.

This chain's CDR3 is CASSEPGQGARETQYF. CDR3 DNA: TGCGCCAGCAGTGAGCCGGGACAGGGGGCGAGAGAGACCCAGTACTTC. The chain combines TRBV10-2 with TRBJ2-5, with 12 bases that match TRBD1. The germline V gene has CDR1 WSHSY and CDR2 SAAADI. The CDR3 spans 16 residues. The V gene end was trimmed by 2 bases and the J gene end by 4 bases; junction bases not matched to a gene: 5.

This chain links TRBV7-8 with TRBJ1-2; 7 nucleotides line up with TRBD1. Germline V lookup: CDR1 SGHVS, CDR2 FQNEAQ. With 5 bases clipped from V and 0 bases from J, the junction kept 3 bases outside the gene matches. The CDR3 spans 14 residues. The CDR3 DNA sequence: TGTGCCAGCAGCACCGGGACAGCTAACTATGGCTACACCTTC. This sequence encodes CASSTGTANYGYTF.

This chain uses TRBV30 with TRBJ1-3; possible D gene TRBD1, 6 bases. Trimming took 5 bases from V and 0 from J, leaving 11 bases between them. Germline V CDR1 and CDR2: GTSNPN, SVGIG (reference sequence). CDR3 length equals 14 residues. The CDR3 reads CAWSTGYSGNTIYF. The CDR3 DNA reads as TGTGCCTGGTCGACAGGTTACTCTGGAAACACCATATATTTT.

The gene calls are TRBV12-3 or TRBV12-4 and TRBJ1-1; no firm D call. CDR3 size: 13 residues. V lost 3 bases to trimming and J lost 5 bases, with 10 bases between them. Here the CDR3 DNA reads TGTGCCAGCAGTTTGGAGTCGGATACTGAAGCTTTCTTT. Its protein is CASSLESDTEAFF.